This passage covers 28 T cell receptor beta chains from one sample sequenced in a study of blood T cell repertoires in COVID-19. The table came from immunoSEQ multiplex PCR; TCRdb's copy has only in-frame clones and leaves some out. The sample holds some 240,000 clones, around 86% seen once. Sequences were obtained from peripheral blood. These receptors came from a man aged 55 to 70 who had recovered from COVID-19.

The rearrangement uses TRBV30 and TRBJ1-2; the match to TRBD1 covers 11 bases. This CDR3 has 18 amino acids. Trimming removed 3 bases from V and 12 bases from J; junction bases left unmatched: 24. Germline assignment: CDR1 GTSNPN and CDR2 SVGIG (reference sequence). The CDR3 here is CAWSLNTDRGHTRWWHTF. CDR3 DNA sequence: TGTGCCTGGAGCCTAAACACGGACAGGGGGCACACCCGATGGTGGCACACCTTC.

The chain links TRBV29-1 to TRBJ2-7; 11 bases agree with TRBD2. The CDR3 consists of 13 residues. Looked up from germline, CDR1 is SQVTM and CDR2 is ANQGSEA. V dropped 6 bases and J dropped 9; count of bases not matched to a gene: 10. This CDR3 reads CSVSSGRYSRQYF. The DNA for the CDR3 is TGCAGCGTGTCTAGCGGGAGGTACTCTCGGCAGTACTTC.

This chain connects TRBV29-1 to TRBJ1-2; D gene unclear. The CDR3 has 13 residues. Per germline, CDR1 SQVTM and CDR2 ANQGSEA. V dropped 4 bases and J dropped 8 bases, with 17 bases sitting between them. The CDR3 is CSVGTIVSRGYTF. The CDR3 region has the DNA TGCAGCGTTGGAACTATAGTCTCACGGGGCTACACCTTC.

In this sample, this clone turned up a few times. The CDR3 loop is CASSYPRQGQETQYF. DNA for the CDR3: TGTGCCAGCAGTTACCCCCGACAGGGGCAAGAGACCCAGTACTTC. The rearrangement uses TRBV6-2 or TRBV6-3 and TRBJ2-5, with 8 bases aligning to TRBD1. The V gene end was trimmed by 2 bases and the J gene end by 2 bases; junction bases not matched to a gene: 4. CDR1 is MNHEY and CDR2 is SVGEGT in the germline V gene. The CDR3 contains 15 residues.

CDR3 nucleotides: TGTGCCAGCAGTGAAGTAGCCAGGGGGCGGTTAAGGGCCGGGGAGCTGTTTTTT. This sequence encodes CASSEVARGRLRAGELFF. The rearrangement links TRBV6-1 to TRBJ2-2; 8 bases fit TRBD1. The junction had 13 bases not matched to a gene; V was cut back by 1 base and J by 6 bases. The CDR3 extends over 18 amino acids. Germline-derived CDR1 and CDR2 are MNHNS and SASEGT.

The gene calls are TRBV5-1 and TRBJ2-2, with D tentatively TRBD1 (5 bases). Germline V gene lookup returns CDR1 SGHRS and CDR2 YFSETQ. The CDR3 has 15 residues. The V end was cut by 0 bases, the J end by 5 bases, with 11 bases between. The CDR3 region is CASSLDQAGTGELFF. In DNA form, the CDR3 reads TGCGCCAGCAGCTTGGACCAAGCAGGGACCGGGGAGCTGTTTTTT. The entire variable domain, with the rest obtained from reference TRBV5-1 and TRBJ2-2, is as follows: KAGVTQTPRYLIKTRGQQVTLSCSPISGHRSVSWYQQTPGQGLQFLFEYFSETQRNKGNFPGRFSGRQFSNSRSEMNVSTLELGDSALYLCASSLDQAGTGELFFGEGSRLTVL.

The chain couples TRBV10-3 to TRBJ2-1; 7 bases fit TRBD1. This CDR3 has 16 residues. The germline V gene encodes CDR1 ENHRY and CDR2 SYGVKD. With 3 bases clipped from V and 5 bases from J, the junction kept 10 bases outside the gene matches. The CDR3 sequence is CAISELGQKSHNEQFF. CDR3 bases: TGTGCCATCAGTGAATTGGGACAGAAATCCCACAATGAGCAGTTCTTC.

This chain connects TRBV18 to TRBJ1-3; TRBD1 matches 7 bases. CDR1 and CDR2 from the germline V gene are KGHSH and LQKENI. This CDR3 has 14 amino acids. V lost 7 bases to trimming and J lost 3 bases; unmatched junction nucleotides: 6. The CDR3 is CASFQDRRGNTIYF. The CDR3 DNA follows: TGTGCCAGCTTCCAGGACAGGCGTGGAAACACCATATATTTT.

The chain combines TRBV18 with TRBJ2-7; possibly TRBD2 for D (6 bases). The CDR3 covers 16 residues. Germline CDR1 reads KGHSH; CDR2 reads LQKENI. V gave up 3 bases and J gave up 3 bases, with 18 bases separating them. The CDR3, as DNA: TGTGCCAGCTCACCGTCCGGGGGACCGAGGGTCTACGAGCAGTACTTC. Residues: CASSPSGGPRVYEQYF. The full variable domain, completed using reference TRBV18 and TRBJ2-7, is NAGVMQNPRHLVRRRGQEARLRCSPMKGHSHVYWYRQLPEEGLKFMVYLQKENIIDESGMPKERFSAEFPKEGPSILRIQQVVRGDSAAYFCASSPSGGPRVYEQYFGPGTRLTVT.

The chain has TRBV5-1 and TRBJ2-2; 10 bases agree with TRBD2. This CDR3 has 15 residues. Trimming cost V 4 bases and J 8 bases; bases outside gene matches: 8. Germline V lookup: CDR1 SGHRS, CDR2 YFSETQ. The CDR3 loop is CASSGLAEGKGELFF. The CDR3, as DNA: TGCGCCAGCAGCGGACTAGCGGAGGGAAAGGGGGAGCTGTTTTTT.

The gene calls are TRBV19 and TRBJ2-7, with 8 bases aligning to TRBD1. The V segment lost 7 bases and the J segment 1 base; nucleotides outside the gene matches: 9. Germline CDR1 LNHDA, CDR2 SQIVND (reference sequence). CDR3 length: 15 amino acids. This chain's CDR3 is CASTPGQATSYEQYF. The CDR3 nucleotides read TGTGCCAGTACCCCGGGACAGGCCACATCCTACGAGCAGTACTTC.

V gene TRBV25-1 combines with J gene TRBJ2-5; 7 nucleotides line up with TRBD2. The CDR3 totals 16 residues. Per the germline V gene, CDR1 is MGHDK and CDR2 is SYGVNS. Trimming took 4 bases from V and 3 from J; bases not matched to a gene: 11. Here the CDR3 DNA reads TGTGCCAGCAGTGTACGCGGGTTTGGGGGGGAAGAGACCCAGTACTTC. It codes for CASSVRGFGGEETQYF.

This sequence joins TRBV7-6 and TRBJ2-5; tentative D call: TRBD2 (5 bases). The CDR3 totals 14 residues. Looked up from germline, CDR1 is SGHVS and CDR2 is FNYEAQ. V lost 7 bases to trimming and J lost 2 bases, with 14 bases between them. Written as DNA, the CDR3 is TGTGCCAGCACCCGTTCAGCGGTACAAGAGACCCAGTACTTC. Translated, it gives CASTRSAVQETQYF.

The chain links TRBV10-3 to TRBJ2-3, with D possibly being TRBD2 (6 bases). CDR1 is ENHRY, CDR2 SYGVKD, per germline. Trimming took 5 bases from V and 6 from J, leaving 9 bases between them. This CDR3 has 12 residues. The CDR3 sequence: CAISSSGDTQYF. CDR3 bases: TGTGCCATCAGTTCGAGCGGGGATACGCAGTATTTT.

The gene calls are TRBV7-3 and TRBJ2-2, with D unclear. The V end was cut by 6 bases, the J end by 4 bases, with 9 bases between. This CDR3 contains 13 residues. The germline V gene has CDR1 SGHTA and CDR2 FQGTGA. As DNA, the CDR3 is TGTGCCAGCAGTCCCGTTTCCACCGGGGAGCTGTTTTTT. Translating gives CASSPVSTGELFF.

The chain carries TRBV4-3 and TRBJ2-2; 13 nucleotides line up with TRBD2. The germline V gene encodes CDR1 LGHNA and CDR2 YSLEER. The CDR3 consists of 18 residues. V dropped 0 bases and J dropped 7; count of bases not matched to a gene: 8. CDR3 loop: CASSQDPTGLAGLGELFF. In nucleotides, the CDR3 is TGCGCCAGCAGCCAAGATCCGACGGGACTAGCGGGACTCGGGGAGCTGTTTTTT.

As DNA, the CDR3 is TGTGCCAGTAGTATAAACGGGGGTTGGTATGGCTACACCTTC. This codes for CASSINGGWYGYTF. The V gene is TRBV19, the J gene TRBJ1-2; maybe TRBD1 (5 bases). Germline CDR1 is LNHDA and CDR2 is SQIVND (reference sequence). Trimming stripped 2 bases from V and 5 bases from J, with 12 bases between. The CDR3 extends over 14 amino acids.

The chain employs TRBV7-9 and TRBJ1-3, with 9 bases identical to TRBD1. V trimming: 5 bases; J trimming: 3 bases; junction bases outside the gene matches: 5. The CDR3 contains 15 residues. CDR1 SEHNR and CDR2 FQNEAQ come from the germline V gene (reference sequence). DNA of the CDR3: TGTGCCAGCAGCGTCGGGACAGGGCTTGGAAACACCATATATTTT. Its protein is CASSVGTGLGNTIYF.

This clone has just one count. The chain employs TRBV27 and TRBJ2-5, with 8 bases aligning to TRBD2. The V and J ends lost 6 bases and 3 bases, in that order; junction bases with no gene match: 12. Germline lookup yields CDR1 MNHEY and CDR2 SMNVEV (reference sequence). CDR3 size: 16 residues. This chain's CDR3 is CASSHSRAGGEETQYF. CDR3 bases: TGTGCCAGCAGCCATAGTCGGGCGGGGGGCGAAGAGACCCAGTACTTC.

The CDR3 DNA reads TGCAGCGGGGGTATAAGCCCCTACGAGCAGTACTTC. The encoded protein is CSGGISPYEQYF. V and J are TRBV29-1 and TRBJ2-7; the D is unclear. The CDR3 sequence is 12 residues long. The germline V and J ends were trimmed by 7 bases and 2 bases, with 12 bases remaining between them. Germline assignment: CDR1 SQVTM and CDR2 ANQGSEA.

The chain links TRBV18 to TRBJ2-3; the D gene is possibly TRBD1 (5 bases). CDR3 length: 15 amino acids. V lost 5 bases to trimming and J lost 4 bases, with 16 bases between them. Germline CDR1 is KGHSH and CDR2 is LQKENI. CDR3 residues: CASSARLGPADTQYF. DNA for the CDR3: TGTGCCAGCTCAGCACGATTGGGGCCAGCAGATACGCAGTATTTT.

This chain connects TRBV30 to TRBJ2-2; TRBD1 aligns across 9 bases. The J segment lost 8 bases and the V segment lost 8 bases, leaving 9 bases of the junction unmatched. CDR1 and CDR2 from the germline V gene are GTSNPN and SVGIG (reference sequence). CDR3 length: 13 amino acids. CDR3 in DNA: TGTGCCCTCGGGACAGGGATTTCGGGGGAGCTGTTTTTT. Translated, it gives CALGTGISGELFF.

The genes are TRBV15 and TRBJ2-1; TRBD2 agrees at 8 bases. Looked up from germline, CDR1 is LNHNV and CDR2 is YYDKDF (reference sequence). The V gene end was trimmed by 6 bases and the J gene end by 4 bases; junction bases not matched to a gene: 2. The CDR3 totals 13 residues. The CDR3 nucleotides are TGTGCCACCAGTTCGGGGGGGTACAATGAGCAGTTCTTC. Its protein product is CATSSGGYNEQFF.

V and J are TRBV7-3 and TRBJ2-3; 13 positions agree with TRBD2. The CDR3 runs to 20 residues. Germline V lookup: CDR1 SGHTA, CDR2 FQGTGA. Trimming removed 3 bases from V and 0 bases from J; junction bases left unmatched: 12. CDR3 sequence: CASSFLPTSGGATSTDTQYF. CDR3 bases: TGTGCCAGCAGCTTCCTCCCTACTAGCGGGGGGGCGACGAGCACAGATACGCAGTATTTT.

The CDR3 spells CASRDRGLTKTQYF. In nucleotides, the CDR3 is TGTGCCAGCAGAGACAGGGGGCTAACGAAGACCCAGTACTTC. V and J are TRBV6-5 and TRBJ2-5, with TRBD1 identical over 10 bases. Unmatched junction bases numbered 7, after V lost 6 bases and J lost 6 bases. The CDR3 is made up of 14 amino acids. From germline, CDR1 is MNHEY and CDR2 SVGAGI.

CDR3 sequence: CASSTSRNTEAFF. The CDR3 nucleotides read TGTGCCAGTAGTACGTCCAGGAACACTGAAGCTTTCTTT. This sequence joins TRBV19 and TRBJ1-1; D call uncertain. Trimming removed 4 bases at V and 1 base at J, with 7 bases between. Germline V CDR1 and CDR2: LNHDA, SQIVND (reference sequence). The CDR3 totals 13 residues.

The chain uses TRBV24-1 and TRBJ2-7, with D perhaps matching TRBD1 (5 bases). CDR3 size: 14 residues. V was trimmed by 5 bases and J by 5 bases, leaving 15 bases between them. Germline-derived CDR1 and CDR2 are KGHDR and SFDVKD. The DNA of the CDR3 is TGTGCCACCAGTGTTATCGTGACAGACCACGAGCAGTACTTC. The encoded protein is CATSVIVTDHEQYF.

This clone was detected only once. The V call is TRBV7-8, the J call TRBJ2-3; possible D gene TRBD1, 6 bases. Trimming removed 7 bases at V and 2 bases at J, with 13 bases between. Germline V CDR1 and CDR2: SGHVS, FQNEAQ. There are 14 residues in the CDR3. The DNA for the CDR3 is TGTGCCAGCATCCCTTGGGGGCCCACAGATACGCAGTATTTT. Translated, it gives CASIPWGPTDTQYF.